The 2 T cell receptor beta chains below come from one sample, sequenced in a study of naive and memory T cell subsets. Amplification of ligated cDNA took four PCR rounds with SP2 and nested alpha and beta constant primers. MiXCR, run by TCRdb on the 5' RACE reads, gives a single entry per CDR3 protein. The profile covers around 30,000 distinct CDR3 sequences, with about a sixth appearing a single time and roughly 2.5% taken by the ten largest. A UMI-containing oligonucleotide was joined by 3' ligation to the TCR cDNA template. Receptors were obtained from a female donor in good health.

V gene TRBV7-2 combines with J gene TRBJ2-1, with 8 bases aligning to TRBD2. J gave up 3 bases and V 3 bases, and 7 bases lay outside the gene matches. This CDR3 is 16 amino acids long. Germline V lookup: CDR1 SGHTA, CDR2 FQGNSA. The CDR3 here is CASSFSTGGIYNEQFF. CDR3 sequence (DNA): TGTGCCAGCAGCTTTTCCACGGGGGGGATCTACAATGAGCAGTTCTTC.

V and J are TRBV29-1 and TRBJ2-1; the match to TRBD2 covers 7 bases. This CDR3 comprises 14 residues. CDR1 is SQVTM and CDR2 is ANQGSEA in the germline V gene. The V and J ends lost 7 bases and 2 bases, in that order; junction bases with no gene match: 8. The CDR3 DNA reads as TGCAGCGCCCTAGGGGCGGGAGCCTACAATGAGCAGTTCTTC. Encoded protein: CSALGAGAYNEQFF.